Listed below are T cell receptor beta chains from one sample, sequenced in a study of T cells in Graves' hyperthyroidism and ophthalmopathy. TCRdb re-called the multiplex PCR reads with MiXCR, one entry per CDR3 protein. The sample holds roughly 420,000 distinct CDR3 sequences, approximately 14% seen once. The sequenced sample consisted of blood. The source is a woman between 18 and 30 years old with Graves' hyperthyroidism. CDR3s include the opening cysteine and the closing phenylalanine or tryptophan. Fields, in order: D gene, V gene, clone size, J gene, CDR3 DNA, CDR3 protein. A D gene is named only where the DNA matches it firmly. Expanded clones get a size class; other rows say once, few or many, or leave the size out.

TRBD1	TRBV5-1	many	TRBJ2-3	TGCGCCAGCTCTGAACAGGGGTCCTCACCCACAGATACGCAGTATTTT	CASSEQGSSPTDTQYF
TRBD2	TRBV3-1	once	TRBJ2-7	TGTGCCAGCAGCCCGCGACTAGCGGGAGCTTCCCACGAGCAGTACTTC	CASSPRLAGASHEQYF
.	TRBV2	many	TRBJ2-7	TGTGCCAGCACCCCGGGAATGGACAGTTATGACTACGAGCAGTACTTC	CASTPGMDSYDYEQYF
TRBD2	TRBV6-5	few	TRBJ2-2	TGTGCCAGCAGATACGTAGCGGGAGGTACCGGGGAGCTGTTTTTT	CASRYVAGGTGELFF
.	TRBV29-1	many	TRBJ1-4	TGCAGCGTTGGACAGATTAATGAAAAACTGTTTTTT	CSVGQINEKLFF
TRBD1	TRBV20-1	once	TRBJ2-1	TGCAGTGCTAGAGCCGGGACAGAGAGGCATGAGCAGTTCTTC	CSARAGTERHEQFF
TRBD2	TRBV20-1	few	TRBJ2-7	TGCAGTGCTACTAGCGGGAGCCTCGACGAGCAGTACTTC	CSATSGSLDEQYF
.	TRBV20-1	many	TRBJ2-3	TGCAGTGCTAGAGATGCTAACGGTCGTTACACAGATACGCAGTATTTT	CSARDANGRYTDTQYF
.	TRBV11-2	many	TRBJ1-2	TGTGCCAGCAGCTCACCTTACATACACCTTTATGGCTACACCTTC	CASSSPYIHLYGYTF
TRBD1	TRBV24-1	few	TRBJ1-2	TGTGCCACCAGTGATTCCCAGGGGGCGCATGGCTACACCTTC	CATSDSQGAHGYTF
.	TRBV5-1	many	TRBJ1-3	TGCGCCAGCAGCCGAGGTGAACAGGACCGCTTGCGGGGAGCCACCATATATTTT	CASSRGEQDRLRGATIYF
TRBD2	TRBV2	many	TRBJ2-3	TGTGCCAGCGGTGGGGGAGGGCGCACAGATACGCAGTATTTT	CASGGGGRTDTQYF
.	TRBV5-1	few	TRBJ2-3	TGCGCCAGCACCGGGGGCACAGATACGCAGTATTTT	CASTGGTDTQYF
.	TRBV7-2	few	TRBJ2-5	TGTGCCAGCAGCTTCGGGCAGCCAGGTTTTCAAGAGACCCAGTACTTC	CASSFGQPGFQETQYF
.	TRBV15	many	TRBJ2-1	TGTGCCACCAGCAGAACCCCTAGCGCCAGCTCCTACAATGAGCAGTTCTTC	CATSRTPSASSYNEQFF
TRBD1	TRBV19	.	TRBJ2-6	TGTGCCAGTCAGGACAGGGGGCTTACCTGGGCCAACGTCCTGACTTTC	CASQDRGLTWANVLTF
.	TRBV10-3	many	TRBJ2-1	TGTGCCATCAGTGAGTCTGGCAGCTACAATGAGCAGTTCTTC	CAISESGSYNEQFF
TRBD1	TRBV9	few	TRBJ1-6	TGTGCCAGCAGTCCCGGGACAGGGCCACCCCTCCACTTT	CASSPGTGPPLHF
.	TRBV20-1	few	TRBJ2-2	TGCAGTGCTAGAGATCTCGCCAGATCCTATGGGGAGCTGTTTTTT	CSARDLARSYGELFF
.	TRBV19	few	TRBJ2-2	TGTGCCAGTAGTATTATCGGGGACCCCGGGGAGCTGTTTTTT	CASSIIGDPGELFF
TRBD2	TRBV28	many	TRBJ2-1	TGTGCCAGCAGCCCCCCACTAGCGGGGCGGGCCTACAATGAGCAGTTCTTC	CASSPPLAGRAYNEQFF
TRBD1	TRBV2	many	TRBJ2-1	TGTGCCAGCAGTGCTCAGGGACAGAGATACAATGAGCAGTTCTTC	CASSAQGQRYNEQFF
.	TRBV11-2	.	TRBJ2-1	TGTGCCAGCAGCGGACGCCAGGTGGGGTCTGAGCAGTTCTTC	CASSGRQVGSEQFF
TRBD1	TRBV28	many	TRBJ2-7	TGTGCCAGCAGTTTATGGGGTCAGGGGGCCAAAGAGCAGTACTTC	CASSLWGQGAKEQYF
.	TRBV19	.	TRBJ2-3	TGTGCCAGTAGTATCAAGGGGGGTACGCAGTATTTT	CASSIKGGTQYF
.	TRBV30	many	TRBJ2-7	TGTGCCTGGAGTGTTAGATACGAGCAGTACTTC	CAWSVRYEQYF
.	TRBV5-5	many	TRBJ2-7	TGTGCCAGCAATGTCAGGCTCAACCCCTACGAGCAGTACTTC	CASNVRLNPYEQYF
TRBD2	TRBV20-1	.	TRBJ2-2	TGCAGTGCTGGGGGACTAGCGGAGACCGGGGAGCTGTTTTTT	CSAGGLAETGELFF
TRBD2	TRBV6-1	.	TRBJ2-3	TGTGCCAGCAGACCTGATTGGCTAGCGGGCCCCACAGATACGCAGTATTTT	CASRPDWLAGPTDTQYF
TRBD1	TRBV19	few	TRBJ2-7	TGTGCCAGTAGCGTAGAGGGGACAGCCGCCTACGAGCAGTACTTC	CASSVEGTAAYEQYF
.	TRBV27	.	TRBJ2-7	TGTGCCAGCAGTCCCCGGCAGGAATACTACGAGCAGTACTTC	CASSPRQEYYEQYF
.	TRBV4-1	.	TRBJ2-3	TGCGCCAGCAGCCAAGTCATAGCCTCCGCTACAGATACGCAGTATTTT	CASSQVIASATDTQYF
TRBD2	TRBV6-2/TRBV6-3	once	TRBJ2-7	TGTGCCAGCAGACTTAGCGGGGGTGAGCAGTACTTC	CASRLSGGEQYF
.	TRBV20-1	few	TRBJ2-7	TGCAGTGCTAGAGCGACGGGATCCTACGAGCAGTACTTC	CSARATGSYEQYF
.	TRBV2	many	TRBJ1-2	TGTGCCAGCAGTTTCGCCGGGACTCACACGGACTATGGCTACACCTTC	CASSFAGTHTDYGYTF
.	TRBV11-3	many	TRBJ2-3	TGTGCCAGCAGCTTACACGGGGGGCCCTCCGGTGCGCAGTATTTT	CASSLHGGPSGAQYF
.	TRBV5-4	few	TRBJ2-1	TGTGCCAGCAGCCCCTTGGGGACTCCTCTCGGAGAGCAGTTCTTC	CASSPLGTPLGEQFF
TRBD1	TRBV5-1	few	TRBJ1-6	TGCGCCAGCAGCAAGGGACAGGGAGCGAATTCACCCCTCCACTTT	CASSKGQGANSPLHF
TRBD1	TRBV6-1	many	TRBJ1-2	TGTGCCAGCAGTGGGCGCGGACAGGTTAACTATGGCTACACCTTC	CASSGRGQVNYGYTF
.	TRBV5-1	.	TRBJ1-3	TGCGCCAGCAGCTTGGGGGACAATCCTGGAAACACCATATATTTT	CASSLGDNPGNTIYF
TRBD1	TRBV6-1	few	TRBJ1-6	TGTGCCAGCAGTCAGGGGGACAGAAATAGAGGTTCACCCCTCCACTTT	CASSQGDRNRGSPLHF
.	TRBV2	many	TRBJ1-5	TGTGCCAGCACCGGCCCCCTTAGCAATCAGCCCCAGCATTTT	CASTGPLSNQPQHF
TRBD2	TRBV28	.	TRBJ2-3	TGTGCCAGCAGTTTACGTCGGGGGGTGGGGGATACGCAGTATTTT	CASSLRRGVGDTQYF
TRBD2	TRBV19	.	TRBJ2-1	TGTGCCAGTAGTATGACTAGCGGGGCCTACAATGAGCAGTTCTTC	CASSMTSGAYNEQFF
.	TRBV20-1	few	TRBJ1-6	TGCAGTGCTAGAGAGGGGAGGGGGGGCTTGAGTAATTCACCCCTCCACTTT	CSAREGRGGLSNSPLHF
TRBD1	TRBV2	many	TRBJ2-7	TGTGCCAGCAGGGTCCCGGGACAGGGGTACGGTAACTCCTACGAGCAGTACTTC	CASRVPGQGYGNSYEQYF
TRBD2	TRBV6-1	many	TRBJ2-3	TGTGCCAGCAGTGAAGGGGCTGGGGGGGGAGATACGCAGTATTTT	CASSEGAGGGDTQYF
TRBD1	TRBV7-9	.	TRBJ1-4	TGTGCCAGCAGTAAGGACAGGGGTAATGAAAAACTGTTTTTT	CASSKDRGNEKLFF
.	TRBV2	many	TRBJ2-1	TGTGCCAGCCCCTCGGTGGGGCGGCATGGTGAGCAGTTCTTC	CASPSVGRHGEQFF
.	TRBV7-9	many	TRBJ1-1	TGTGCCAGCAGCAACCAGGGTAGCACTGAAGCTTTCTTT	CASSNQGSTEAFF
.	TRBV24-1	.	TRBJ2-1	TGTGCCACCAGAGAGCGGTCTAGAGATGAGCAGTTCTTC	CATRERSRDEQFF
TRBD2	TRBV5-4	many	TRBJ2-3	TGTGCCAGCAGCACAGCCAAGCGGGAAAGCACAGATACGCAGTATTTT	CASSTAKRESTDTQYF
TRBD1	TRBV28	many	TRBJ2-1	TGTGCCAGCAGTTCCTCCGGGACAGGGGTTCGAAATGAGCAGTTCTTC	CASSSSGTGVRNEQFF
TRBD1	TRBV5-1	many	TRBJ1-2	TGCGCCAGCAGCTACCCGGGACAGGACTATGGCTACACCTTC	CASSYPGQDYGYTF
TRBD2	TRBV20-1	many	TRBJ2-3	TGCAGTGCTAGAGCCACTAGCGGGGGCACGCAGTATTTT	CSARATSGGTQYF
.	TRBV6-6	many	TRBJ2-2	TGTGCCAGCAGTTACAATCGCCCCGGGAAGCTGTTTTTT	CASSYNRPGKLFF
TRBD2	TRBV11-2	.	TRBJ2-1	TGTGCCAGCAGCCCGACCGTCGGACTAGCGGGAGCTGAAATCGATGAGCAGTTCTTC	CASSPTVGLAGAEIDEQFF
.	TRBV9	.	TRBJ1-2	TGTGCCAGCAGCGTTGGGGTCGGGGGCCAGGGTGGCTACACCTTC	CASSVGVGGQGGYTF